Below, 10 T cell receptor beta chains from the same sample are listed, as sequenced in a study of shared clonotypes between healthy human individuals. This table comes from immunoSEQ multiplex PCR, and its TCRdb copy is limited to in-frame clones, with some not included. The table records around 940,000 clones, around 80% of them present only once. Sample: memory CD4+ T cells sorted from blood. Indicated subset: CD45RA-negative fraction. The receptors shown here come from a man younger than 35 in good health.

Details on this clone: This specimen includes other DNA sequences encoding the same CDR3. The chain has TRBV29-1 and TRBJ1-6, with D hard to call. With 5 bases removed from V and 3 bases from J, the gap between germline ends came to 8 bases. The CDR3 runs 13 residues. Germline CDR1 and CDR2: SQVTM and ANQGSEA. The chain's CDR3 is CSVLESYNSPLHF. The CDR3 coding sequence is TGCAGCGTTTTAGAGAGCTATAATTCACCCCTCCACTTT.

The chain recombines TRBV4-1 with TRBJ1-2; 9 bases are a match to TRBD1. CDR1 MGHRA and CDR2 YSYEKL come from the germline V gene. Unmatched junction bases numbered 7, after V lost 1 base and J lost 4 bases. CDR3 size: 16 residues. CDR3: CASSQAGQGMGYGYTF. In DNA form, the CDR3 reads TGCGCCAGCAGCCAAGCTGGACAGGGGATGGGCTATGGCTACACCTTC.

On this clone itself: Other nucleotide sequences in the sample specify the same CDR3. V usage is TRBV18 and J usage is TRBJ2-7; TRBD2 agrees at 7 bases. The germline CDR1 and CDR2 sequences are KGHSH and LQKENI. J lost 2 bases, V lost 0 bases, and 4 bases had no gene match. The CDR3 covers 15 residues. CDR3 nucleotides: TGTGCCAGCTCACCACCAGGCGGGGGTACCTACGAGCAGTACTTC. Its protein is CASSPPGGGTYEQYF.

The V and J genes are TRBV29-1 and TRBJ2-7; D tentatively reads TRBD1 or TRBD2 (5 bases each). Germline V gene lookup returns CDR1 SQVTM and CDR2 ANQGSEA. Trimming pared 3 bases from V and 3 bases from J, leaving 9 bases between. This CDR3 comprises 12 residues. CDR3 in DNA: TGCAGCGTTGACGGGACGGGCTACGAGCAGTACTTC. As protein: CSVDGTGYEQYF.

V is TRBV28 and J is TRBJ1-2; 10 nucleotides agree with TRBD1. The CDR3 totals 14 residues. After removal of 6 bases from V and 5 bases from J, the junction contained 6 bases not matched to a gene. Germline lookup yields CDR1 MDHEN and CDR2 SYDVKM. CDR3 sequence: CASRGGTGAYGYTF. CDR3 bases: TGTGCCAGCAGAGGAGGGACAGGGGCATATGGCTACACCTTC.

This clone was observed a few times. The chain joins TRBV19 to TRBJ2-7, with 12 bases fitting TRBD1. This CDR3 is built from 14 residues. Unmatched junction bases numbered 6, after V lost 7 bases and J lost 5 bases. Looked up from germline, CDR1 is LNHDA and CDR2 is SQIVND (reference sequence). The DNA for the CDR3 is TGTGCCAGTAAGACCGGGACAGGGGGCAACGAGCAGTACTTC. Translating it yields CASKTGTGGNEQYF.

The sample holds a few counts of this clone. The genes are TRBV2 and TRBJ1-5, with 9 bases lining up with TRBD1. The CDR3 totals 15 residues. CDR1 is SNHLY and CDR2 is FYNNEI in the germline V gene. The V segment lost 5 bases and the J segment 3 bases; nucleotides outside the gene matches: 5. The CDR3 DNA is TGTGCCAGCAGTCCGGACAGGGGCTTCAATCAGCCCCAGCATTTT. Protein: CASSPDRGFNQPQHF.

CDR3 nucleotides: TGTGCCAGCAGCCAAAGCAGGGCTGGCAATGAGCAGTTCTTC. This translates into CASSQSRAGNEQFF. J is TRBJ2-1 and V is TRBV11-2, with D maybe TRBD1 (5 bases). CDR3 length equals 14 residues. Trimming shortened V by 5 bases and J by 6 bases, and 14 bases separated the two germline ends. The germline V gene encodes CDR1 SGHAT and CDR2 FQNNGV.

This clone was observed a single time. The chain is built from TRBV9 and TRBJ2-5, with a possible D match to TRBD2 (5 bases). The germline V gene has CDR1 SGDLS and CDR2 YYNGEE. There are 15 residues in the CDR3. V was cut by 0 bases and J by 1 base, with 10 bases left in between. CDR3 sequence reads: CASSVATGFQETQYF. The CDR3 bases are TGTGCCAGCAGCGTAGCGACGGGATTCCAAGAGACCCAGTACTTC.

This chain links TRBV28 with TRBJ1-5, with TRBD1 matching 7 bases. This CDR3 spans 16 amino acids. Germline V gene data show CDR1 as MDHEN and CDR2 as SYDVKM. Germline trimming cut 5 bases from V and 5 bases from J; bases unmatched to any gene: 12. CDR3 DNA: TGTGCCAGCAGTCCCCAGGGGGGACGGGGATATCAGCCCCAGCATTTT. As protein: CASSPQGGRGYQPQHF.